One T cell receptor beta chain is described in this entry. The sample comes from a study of cytotoxic CD8 clonotypes in ibrutinib-treated CLL. Using immunoSEQ multiplex PCR, the repertoire was profiled, and TCRdb retains in-frame clones only, with some absent. The data contain around 97,000 clones, more than 75% of them seen just once; the ten biggest clones take up around 32%. The sequence came from a human donor with chronic lymphocytic leukemia. Sequences were derived from PBMCs, sampled after 12 months of ibrutinib treatment.

The CDR3 DNA follows: TGTGCCAGCAGCCAAGAGTATGGGACGGGGAACACTGAAGCTTTCTTT. Its translation is CASSQEYGTGNTEAFF. The V call is TRBV14, the J call TRBJ1-1, with a tentative D call TRBD1 (5 bases). The CDR3 length is 16 residues. The germline V gene encodes CDR1 SGHDN and CDR2 FVKESK. The ends were cut back, 0 bases at V and 1 base at J, with 12 bases in the middle.